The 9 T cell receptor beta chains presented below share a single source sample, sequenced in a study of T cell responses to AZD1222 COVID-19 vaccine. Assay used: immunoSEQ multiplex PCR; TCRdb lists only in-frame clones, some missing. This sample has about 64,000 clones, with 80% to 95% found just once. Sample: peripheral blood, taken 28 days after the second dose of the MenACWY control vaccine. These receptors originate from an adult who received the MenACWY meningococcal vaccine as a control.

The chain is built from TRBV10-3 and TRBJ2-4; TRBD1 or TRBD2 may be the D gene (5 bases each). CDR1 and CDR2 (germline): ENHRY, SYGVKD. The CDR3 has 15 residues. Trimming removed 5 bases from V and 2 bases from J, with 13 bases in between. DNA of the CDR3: TGTGCCATCAGTCCTGGCGAGGGGCCCAAAAACATTCAGTACTTC. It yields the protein CAISPGEGPKNIQYF.

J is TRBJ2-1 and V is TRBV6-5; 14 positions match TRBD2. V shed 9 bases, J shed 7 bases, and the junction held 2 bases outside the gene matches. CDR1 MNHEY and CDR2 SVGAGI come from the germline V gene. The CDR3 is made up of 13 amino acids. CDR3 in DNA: TGTGCCAGTAGACTAGCGGGAGGGAATGAGCAGTTCTTC. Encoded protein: CASRLAGGNEQFF.

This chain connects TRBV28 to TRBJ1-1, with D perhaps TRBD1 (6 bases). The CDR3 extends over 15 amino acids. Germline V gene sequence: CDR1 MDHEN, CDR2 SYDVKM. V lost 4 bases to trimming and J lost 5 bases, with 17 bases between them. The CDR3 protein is CASSYSSRGLTEAFF. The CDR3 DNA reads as TGTGCCAGCAGTTACAGTTCCAGGGGATTGACTGAAGCTTTCTTT.

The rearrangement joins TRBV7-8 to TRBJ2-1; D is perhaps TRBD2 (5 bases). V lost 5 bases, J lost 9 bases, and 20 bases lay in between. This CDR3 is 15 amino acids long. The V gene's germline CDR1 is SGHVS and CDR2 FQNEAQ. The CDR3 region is CASSLNIRGGSEQFF. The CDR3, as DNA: TGTGCCAGCAGCCTCAACATACGGGGTGGGTCTGAGCAGTTCTTC.

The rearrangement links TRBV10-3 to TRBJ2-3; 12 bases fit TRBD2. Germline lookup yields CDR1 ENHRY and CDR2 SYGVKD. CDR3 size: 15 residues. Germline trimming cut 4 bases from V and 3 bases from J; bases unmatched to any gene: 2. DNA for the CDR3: TGTGCCATCAGTGGAGGGACTAGCGGGACAGATACGCAGTATTTT. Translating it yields CAISGGTSGTDTQYF.

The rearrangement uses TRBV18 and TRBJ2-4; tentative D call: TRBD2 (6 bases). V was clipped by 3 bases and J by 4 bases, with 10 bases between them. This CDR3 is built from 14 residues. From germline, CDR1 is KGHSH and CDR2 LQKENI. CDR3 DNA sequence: TGTGCCAGCTCACCGGGGCGGGGAAAAAACATTCAGTACTTC. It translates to CASSPGRGKNIQYF.

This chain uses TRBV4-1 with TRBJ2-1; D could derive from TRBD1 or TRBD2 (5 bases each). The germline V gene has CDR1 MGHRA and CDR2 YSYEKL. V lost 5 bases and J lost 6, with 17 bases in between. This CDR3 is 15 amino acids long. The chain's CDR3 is CASSSGTLNSNEQFF. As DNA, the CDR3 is TGCGCCAGCAGCTCCGGGACCCTTAACTCCAATGAGCAGTTCTTC.

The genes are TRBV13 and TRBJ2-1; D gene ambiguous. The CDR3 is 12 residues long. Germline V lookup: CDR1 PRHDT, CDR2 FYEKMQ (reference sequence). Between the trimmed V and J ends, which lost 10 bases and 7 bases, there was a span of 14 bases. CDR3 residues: CATRRVMNEQFF. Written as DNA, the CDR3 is TGTGCCACTCGCCGGGTCATGAATGAGCAGTTCTTC.

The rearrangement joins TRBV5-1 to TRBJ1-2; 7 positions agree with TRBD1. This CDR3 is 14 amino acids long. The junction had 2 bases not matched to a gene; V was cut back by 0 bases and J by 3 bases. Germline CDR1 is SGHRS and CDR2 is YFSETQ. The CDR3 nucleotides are TGCGCCAGCAGCTTGGGAGACAGGGACTATGGCTACACCTTC. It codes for CASSLGDRDYGYTF.